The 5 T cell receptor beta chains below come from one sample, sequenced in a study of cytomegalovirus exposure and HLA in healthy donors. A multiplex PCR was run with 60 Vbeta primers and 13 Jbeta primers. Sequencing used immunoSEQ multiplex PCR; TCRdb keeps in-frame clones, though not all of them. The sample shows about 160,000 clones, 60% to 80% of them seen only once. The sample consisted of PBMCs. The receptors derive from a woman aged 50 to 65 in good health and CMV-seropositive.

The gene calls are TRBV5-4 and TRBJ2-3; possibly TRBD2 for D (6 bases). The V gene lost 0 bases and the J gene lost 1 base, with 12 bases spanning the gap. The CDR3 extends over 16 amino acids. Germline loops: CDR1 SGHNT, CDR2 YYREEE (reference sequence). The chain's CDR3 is CASSLGEAIRTDTQYF. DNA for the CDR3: TGTGCCAGCAGCTTGGGGGAGGCGATACGCACAGATACGCAGTATTTT.

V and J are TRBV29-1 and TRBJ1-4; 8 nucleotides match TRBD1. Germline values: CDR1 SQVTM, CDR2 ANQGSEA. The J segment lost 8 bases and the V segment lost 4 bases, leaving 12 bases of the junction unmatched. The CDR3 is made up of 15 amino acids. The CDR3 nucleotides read TGCAGCGTTGCCACAGGGGGATCAGGTATCGAAAAACTGTTTTTT. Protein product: CSVATGGSGIEKLFF.

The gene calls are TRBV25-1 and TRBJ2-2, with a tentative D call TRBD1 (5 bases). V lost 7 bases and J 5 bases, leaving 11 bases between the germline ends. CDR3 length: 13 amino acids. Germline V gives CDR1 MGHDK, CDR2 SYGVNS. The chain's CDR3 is CASTQGVTGELFF. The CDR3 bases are TGTGCCAGCACCCAAGGGGTAACCGGGGAGCTGTTTTTT.

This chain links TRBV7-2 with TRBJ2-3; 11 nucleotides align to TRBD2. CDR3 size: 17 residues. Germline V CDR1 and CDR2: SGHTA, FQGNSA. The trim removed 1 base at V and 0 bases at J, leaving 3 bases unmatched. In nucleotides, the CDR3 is TGTGCCAGCAGCTTAGGTAGCGGGGGGGGGAGCACAGATACGCAGTATTTT. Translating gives CASSLGSGGGSTDTQYF.

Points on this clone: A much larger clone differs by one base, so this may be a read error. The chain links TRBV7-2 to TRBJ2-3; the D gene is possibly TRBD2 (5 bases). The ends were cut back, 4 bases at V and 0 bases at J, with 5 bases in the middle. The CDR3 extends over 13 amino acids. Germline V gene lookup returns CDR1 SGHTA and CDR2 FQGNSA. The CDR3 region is CASSWTSTDTQYF. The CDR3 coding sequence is TGTGCCAGCAGCTGGACTAGCACAGATACGCAGTATTTT.